The present T cell receptor (beta chain) was sequenced within a study of blood T cell repertoires in COVID-19. As for the study in general: T cells, B-cell-depleted T cells, or PBMCs provided the cDNA or gDNA that served as material.

V lost 5 bases, J lost 5 bases, and 16 bases lay in between. This CDR3 comprises 15 residues. Germline V gives CDR1 LGHNT, CDR2 FRNRAP. The assay was immunoSEQ multiplex PCR, and TCRdb's table has in-frame clones only and misses some. The repertoire holds 200,000 or so clones, with roughly nine tenths as singletons. This clone was counted once. Input material: peripheral blood. The chain recombines TRBV12-5 with TRBJ2-1; perhaps TRBD1 as D (6 bases). The origin of this receptor is a woman aged 45-59 years with acute or convalescent COVID-19. CDR3 coding DNA: TGTGCTAGTGGTCCAGGGCAGGGGCACCACAATGAGCAGTTCTTC. It is translated as CASGPGQGHHNEQFF.